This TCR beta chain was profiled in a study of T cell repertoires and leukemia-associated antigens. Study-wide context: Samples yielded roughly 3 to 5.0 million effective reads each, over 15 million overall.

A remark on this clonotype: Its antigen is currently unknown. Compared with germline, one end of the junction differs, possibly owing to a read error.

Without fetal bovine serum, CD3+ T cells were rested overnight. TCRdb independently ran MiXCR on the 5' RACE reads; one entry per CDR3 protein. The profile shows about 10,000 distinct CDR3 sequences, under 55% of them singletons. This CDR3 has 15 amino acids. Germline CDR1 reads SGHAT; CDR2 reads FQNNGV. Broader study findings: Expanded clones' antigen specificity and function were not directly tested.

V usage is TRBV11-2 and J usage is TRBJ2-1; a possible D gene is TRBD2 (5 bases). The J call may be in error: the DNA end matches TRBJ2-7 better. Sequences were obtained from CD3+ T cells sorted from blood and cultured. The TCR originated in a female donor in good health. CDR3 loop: CANSLEPTRGAEQYF. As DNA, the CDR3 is TGTGCCAACAGCTTAGAACCGACACGGGGAGCCGAGCAGTACTTC.